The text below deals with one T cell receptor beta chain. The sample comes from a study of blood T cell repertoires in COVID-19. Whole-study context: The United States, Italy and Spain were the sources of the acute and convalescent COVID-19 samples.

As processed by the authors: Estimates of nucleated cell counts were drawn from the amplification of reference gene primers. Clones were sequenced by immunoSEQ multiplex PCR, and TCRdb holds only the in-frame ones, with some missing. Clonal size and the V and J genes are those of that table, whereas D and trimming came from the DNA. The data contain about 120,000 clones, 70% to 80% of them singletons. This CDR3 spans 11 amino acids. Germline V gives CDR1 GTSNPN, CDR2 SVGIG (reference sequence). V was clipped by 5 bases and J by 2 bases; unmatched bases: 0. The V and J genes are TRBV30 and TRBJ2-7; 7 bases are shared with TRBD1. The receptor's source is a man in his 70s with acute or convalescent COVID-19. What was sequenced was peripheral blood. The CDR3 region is CAWGQAYEQYF. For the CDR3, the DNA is TGTGCCTGGGGACAGGCCTACGAGCAGTACTTC. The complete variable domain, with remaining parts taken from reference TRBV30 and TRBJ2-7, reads SQTIHQWPATLVQPVGSPLSLECTVEGTSNPNLYWYRQAAGRGLQLLFYSVGIGQISSEVPQNLSASRPQDRQFILSSKKLLLSDSGFYLCAWGQAYEQYFGPGTRLTVT.